This TCR beta chain was sequenced for a study of Ad26.COV2.S vaccination and SARS-CoV-2 variants. Study details: A participant enrolled in the COV1001 Ad26.COV2.S trial arm provided the sample. Study results and caveats: TCR breadth and depth estimates may have understated total T cell responses.

Treatment of the sample: around 19 received Ad26.COV2.S at low or high dose, single or two shots; five or six received placebo; per-sample allocation not given. Sampling was performed 63 days after the first vaccine or placebo injection. V lost 4 bases and J lost 7; bases outside the gene matches: 2. The CDR3 has 12 amino acids. Germline V gene lookup returns CDR1 SGHNT and CDR2 YYREEE (reference sequence). With regard to this clone: Antigen specificity is unknown.

Libraries were prepared by immunoSEQ multiplex PCR; TCRdb keeps only in-frame clonotypes and omits some of them. The table includes around 380,000 clones, about nine tenths detected once. The source was peripheral blood, collected in a trial of Ad26.COV2.S vaccine versus placebo. The receptor was isolated from a person between 18 and 60 years old who received the Ad26.COV2.S COVID-19 vaccine or a placebo. The rearrangement links TRBV5-4 to TRBJ2-1; 7 nucleotides agree with TRBD1. CDR3 in amino acids: CASSRDSNEQFF. CDR3 coding DNA: TGTGCCAGCAGCCGGGACAGTAATGAGCAGTTCTTC.